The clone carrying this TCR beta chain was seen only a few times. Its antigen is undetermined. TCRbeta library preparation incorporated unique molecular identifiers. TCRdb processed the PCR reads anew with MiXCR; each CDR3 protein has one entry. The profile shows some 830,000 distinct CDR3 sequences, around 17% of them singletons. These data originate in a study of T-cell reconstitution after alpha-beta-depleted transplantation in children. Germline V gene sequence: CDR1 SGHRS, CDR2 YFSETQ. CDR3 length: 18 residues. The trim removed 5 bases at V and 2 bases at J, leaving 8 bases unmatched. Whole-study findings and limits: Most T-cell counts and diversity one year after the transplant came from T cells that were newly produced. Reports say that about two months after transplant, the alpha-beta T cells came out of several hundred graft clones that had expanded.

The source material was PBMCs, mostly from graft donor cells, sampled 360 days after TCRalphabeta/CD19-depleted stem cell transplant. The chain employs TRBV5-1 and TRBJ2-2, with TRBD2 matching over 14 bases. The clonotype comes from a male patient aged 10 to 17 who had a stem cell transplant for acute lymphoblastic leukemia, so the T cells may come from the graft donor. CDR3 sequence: CASRLGLAGGSNTGELFF. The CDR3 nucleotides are TGCGCCAGCAGACTCGGACTAGCGGGAGGTAGTAACACCGGGGAGCTGTTTTTT.